The clone carrying this TCR beta chain was observed many times. RNA transcripts gave rise to amplified TCR beta CDR3 regions. The HTBI primer set was used in a first-round RT-PCR of the TCR CDR3. TCRdb re-derived calls from the multiplex PCR reads in MiXCR, one entry per CDR3 protein. In the table there are approximately 270,000 distinct CDR3 sequences, 13% to 15% of which are singletons. The data belong to a study of T cells in Graves' hyperthyroidism and ophthalmopathy. Across the study: Peripheral blood samples were taken at initial diagnosis, prior to any treatment.

The study enrolled patients aged 18 to 65 with newly diagnosed hyperthyroidism of under 2 months' duration. Diagnosing involved the use of clinical symptoms, serum thyroxine and TRAb, thyroid ultrasound and orbital computed tomography. Trimming removed 8 bases from V and 3 bases from J; junction bases left unmatched: 14. The CDR3 runs to 16 residues. Germline loops: CDR1 MNHEY, CDR2 SMNVEV (reference sequence). The sequencing sample was made of blood. This clonotype was sampled from a woman in her 40s with Graves' hyperthyroidism that later progressed to Graves' ophthalmopathy. The J gene is TRBJ2-3, the V gene TRBV27; 7 bases match TRBD2. The CDR3 protein is CASARPGGGSTDTQYF. As DNA, the CDR3 is TGTGCCAGCGCCCGCCCTGGTGGCGGGAGTACAGATACGCAGTATTTT.